A selection of T cell receptor beta chains follows, all from one sample in a study of blood T cell repertoires in COVID-19. Sequenced by immunoSEQ multiplex PCR; TCRdb stores in-frame clones only, minus some. The data contain roughly 200,000 clones, around nine tenths of them singletons. What was sequenced was peripheral blood. All receptors come from a man aged 18 to 30 with active or convalescent COVID-19. Both conserved end residues are part of each CDR3. A D gene is named only where the DNA matches it firmly. Only part of the rows carry a size: once, few, many, or a class if the clone is expanded.

cdr3_nt,cdr3_aa,cdr3_length,d_call,clone_size,j_call,v_call
TGTGCCAGCAGTTACTGGTCAGGGGAAGGCTACACCTTC,CASSYWSGEGYTF,13,-,-,TRBJ1-2,TRBV6-5
TGTGCCAGCAGCTTAGACAGGGTTTCTGAAGCTTTCTTT,CASSLDRVSEAFF,13,-,-,TRBJ1-1,TRBV7-7
TGTGCCAGCAGTTTCACCGCCGGGACATACTACGAGCAGTACTTC,CASSFTAGTYYEQYF,15,-,-,TRBJ2-7,TRBV6-5
TGTGCCAGCAGAACGGGGGACAGGGGAACCTACGAGCAGTACTTC,CASRTGDRGTYEQYF,15,TRBD1,-,TRBJ2-7,TRBV6-6
TGTGCCAGCAGCTTACGCCCCCAACTAGCGGGAATACCCTACGAGCAGTACTTC,CASSLRPQLAGIPYEQYF,18,TRBD2,-,TRBJ2-7,TRBV13
TGTGCCAGCAGTGAACTAGCGGGCCAATACAATGAGCAGTTCTTC,CASSELAGQYNEQFF,15,TRBD2,-,TRBJ2-1,TRBV6-1
TGTGCCAGCAGCCAAGGATTTGGCGGGAGGGCCGGGCACAATGAGCAGTTCTTC,CASSQGFGGRAGHNEQFF,18,TRBD2,-,TRBJ2-1,TRBV4-2
TGTGCCACTTCTTCGGTGACTATCCAAGAGACCCAGTACTTC,CATSSVTIQETQYF,14,-,-,TRBJ2-5,TRBV19
TGTGCCAGCAGTAGCACCGGGACATCAACTAATGAAAAACTGTTTTTT,CASSSTGTSTNEKLFF,16,-,-,TRBJ1-4,TRBV6-6
TGTGCCAGCAGTCTACCAGGGGGTGATCAGCCCCAGCATTTT,CASSLPGGDQPQHF,14,TRBD1,-,TRBJ1-5,TRBV28
TGTGCCAGCAGTTTCGAGGGGGGGACTGAAGCTTTCTTT,CASSFEGGTEAFF,13,-,-,TRBJ1-1,TRBV12-3/TRBV12-4
TGCGCCAGCAGCTTGGGTGCCAGGACAGCCAATCAGCCCCAGCATTTT,CASSLGARTANQPQHF,16,-,-,TRBJ1-5,TRBV5-1
TGTGCCAGCAGCCAGGGGACAGATGGCTACACCTTC,CASSQGTDGYTF,12,TRBD1,-,TRBJ1-2,TRBV7-9
TGTGCCTGGCGTCTGACGACTCGCTCCTATAATTCACCCCTCCACTTT,CAWRLTTRSYNSPLHF,16,-,-,TRBJ1-6,TRBV30
TGTGCCAGCAGCTTGCAGGGGGATCAGCCCCAGCATTTT,CASSLQGDQPQHF,13,TRBD1,-,TRBJ1-5,TRBV5-5
TGTGCCAGCCGCGTAGCGGGAGATACCGGGGAGCTGTTTTTT,CASRVAGDTGELFF,14,TRBD2,-,TRBJ2-2,TRBV7-9
TGTGCCAGCAGCTTGGACTTGAGCTCCTACAATGAGCAGTTCTTC,CASSLDLSSYNEQFF,15,-,-,TRBJ2-1,TRBV7-2
TGTGCCAGCAGTCCCGGGACAGGGGGTCTCACTGAAGCTTTCTTT,CASSPGTGGLTEAFF,15,TRBD1,-,TRBJ1-1,TRBV6-5
TGCGCCAGCAGCCCTATCGGACAGGTTCCCCCAGATACGCAGTATTTT,CASSPIGQVPPDTQYF,16,TRBD1,few,TRBJ2-3,TRBV5-1
TGTGCCAGCAGCTTGGTAAGGGGGGGCAACACAGATACGCAGTATTTT,CASSLVRGGNTDTQYF,16,-,-,TRBJ2-3,TRBV5-4
TGTGCCAGCAGCTCACAGGGGGCGGGTGAAGCTTTCTTT,CASSSQGAGEAFF,13,TRBD1,-,TRBJ1-1,TRBV11-2
TGTGCCAGCAGTTTACGCGGGACTAGCTCCGACGAGCAGTACTTC,CASSLRGTSSDEQYF,15,TRBD2,few,TRBJ2-7,TRBV27
TGTGCCAGCAGTATTGCGGGAGGGCCAGGAGCTCCAGATACGCAGTATTTT,CASSIAGGPGAPDTQYF,17,TRBD2,-,TRBJ2-3,TRBV7-3
TGTGCCTGGAGTGTCGGGGAAAGCTCTGGAAACACCATATATTTT,CAWSVGESSGNTIYF,15,-,-,TRBJ1-3,TRBV30
TGTGCCAGCAGCCAGGGACAGGGGGTAACAGATACGCAGTATTTT,CASSQGQGVTDTQYF,15,TRBD1,-,TRBJ2-3,TRBV3-1/TRBV3-2
TGCGCCAGCAGCTTGGTCCCGGGTAACACTGAAGCTTTCTTT,CASSLVPGNTEAFF,14,-,-,TRBJ1-1,TRBV5-1
TGTGCCAGCAGCGTAGAGGTTCTAGCGGGAGCCTACGAGCAGTACTTC,CASSVEVLAGAYEQYF,16,TRBD2,-,TRBJ2-7,TRBV9
TGTGCCAGCAGCTTTATGACCCCCGGGGAGAATTCACCCCTCCACTTT,CASSFMTPGENSPLHF,16,-,-,TRBJ1-6,TRBV5-6
TGTGCCATCAGGGAAGAGGGCCAAAACACTGAAGCTTTCTTT,CAIREEGQNTEAFF,14,-,-,TRBJ1-1,TRBV10-3
TGTGCCAGCAGCCAATATGTGGGAGCCCATCAGCCCCAGCATTTT,CASSQYVGAHQPQHF,15,-,few,TRBJ1-5,TRBV3-1/TRBV3-2
TGCGCCAGCAGCAGCGACCCCGGTTACAACGAGCAGTACTTC,CASSSDPGYNEQYF,14,-,-,TRBJ2-7,TRBV5-1
TGTGCCTGGAGTGTCGGGGGGGAGCCATACGAGCAGTACTTC,CAWSVGGEPYEQYF,14,TRBD2,-,TRBJ2-7,TRBV30
TGTGCCAGCAAGGAGGGTGGGGTCAATTCACCCCTCCACTTT,CASKEGGVNSPLHF,14,-,-,TRBJ1-6,TRBV2
TGTGCCACCAGCAGCGGACAGGGGGCATGGTATGGCTACACCTTC,CATSSGQGAWYGYTF,15,TRBD1,-,TRBJ1-2,TRBV15
TGTGCCAGCAGTGGGACTAGCGGGAGGTGGTCCTACGAGCAGTACTTC,CASSGTSGRWSYEQYF,16,TRBD2,-,TRBJ2-7,TRBV6-2/TRBV6-3
TGTGCCAGCAGTTTATTTGGTACATCTGGCTCCTACGAGCAGTACTTC,CASSLFGTSGSYEQYF,16,-,-,TRBJ2-7,TRBV27
TGTGCCAGCAGCCAACTCGACCGGGACAGGGACTACGAGCAGTACTTC,CASSQLDRDRDYEQYF,16,TRBD1,-,TRBJ2-7,TRBV4-2
TGTGCTAGTGGTTTGAACGGGGGATGGGGGCCCCAGCATTTT,CASGLNGGWGPQHF,14,-,-,TRBJ1-5,TRBV12-5
TGTGCCAGCAGCGCGATTTCTAGCGGGAGGCCTAAAGAGACCCAGTACTTC,CASSAISSGRPKETQYF,17,TRBD2,-,TRBJ2-5,TRBV7-9
TGTGCCAGTAGTATGCGGGGTATCCCTGAAGCTTTCTTT,CASSMRGIPEAFF,13,-,-,TRBJ1-1,TRBV19